The rows below give T cell receptor beta chains drawn from one sample of a study of blood T cell repertoires in COVID-19. Here immunoSEQ multiplex PCR was the method, and the copy in TCRdb shows in-frame clones only, minus some. The sample gives approximately 290,000 clones, over 75% of which show up once; 0.7% to 1% is in the top ten. Sequenced material: peripheral blood. The receptors were gathered from a human donor with COVID-19, enrolled during active disease. The donor label of this sample is uncertain. The CDR3 runs from the conserved cysteine through the conserved F or W. D genes are given only for firm matches. Not every row has a clone size; where given, it reads once, few, many or a size class.

. | . | TRBJ2-3 | TRBV30 | CAWSSETAGDTQYF | TGTGCCTGGAGTAGCGAGACAGCAGGAGATACGCAGTATTTT
. | . | TRBJ1-1 | TRBV11-2 | CASSLGRLTEAFF | TGTGCCAGCAGCTTAGGCAGGCTCACTGAAGCTTTCTTT
TRBD2 | . | TRBJ2-7 | TRBV5-1 | CASSLTVYGTSGSPQYF | TGCGCCAGCAGCTTGACTGTTTATGGAACTAGCGGGAGCCCGCAGTACTTC
. | . | TRBJ1-3 | TRBV18 | CASSPPGADSGNTIYF | TGTGCCAGCTCACCACCGGGGGCTGACTCTGGAAACACCATATATTTT
. | . | TRBJ1-5 | TRBV5-6 | CASSRGQINQPQHF | TGTGCCAGCAGCCGGGGACAAATCAATCAGCCCCAGCATTTT
. | . | TRBJ2-3 | TRBV4-2 | CASSQVGGDTQYF | TGTGCCAGCAGCCAAGTAGGGGGAGATACGCAGTATTTT
TRBD1 | . | TRBJ1-1 | TRBV30 | CAWGQGARTEAFF | TGTGCCTGGGGACAGGGGGCGCGGACTGAAGCTTTCTTT
. | once | TRBJ1-5 | TRBV30 | CAWSADRGHPQHF | TGTGCCTGGAGTGCGGACAGAGGTCACCCCCAGCATTTT
. | . | TRBJ1-1 | TRBV6-5 | CASSYKAFNTEAFF | TGTGCCAGCAGTTACAAAGCCTTCAACACTGAAGCTTTCTTT
TRBD1 | . | TRBJ1-1 | TRBV3-1/TRBV3-2 | CASSQVARGMNTEAFF | TGTGCCAGCAGCCAAGTTGCCAGGGGGATGAACACTGAAGCTTTCTTT
. | . | TRBJ1-1 | TRBV6-5 | CASSSVGGGRAFF | TGTGCCAGCAGTTCGGTCGGGGGGGGACGAGCTTTCTTT
. | . | TRBJ2-3 | TRBV7-2 | CASSLQFRTGPMLDTQYF | TGTGCCAGCAGCTTACAGTTTCGCACAGGGCCAATGTTGGATACGCAGTATTTT
TRBD1 | . | TRBJ2-7 | TRBV2 | CASSVPRKGQGTYEQYF | TGTGCCAGCAGTGTACCGAGAAAGGGACAGGGGACCTACGAGCAGTACTTC
TRBD1 | . | TRBJ2-1 | TRBV5-4 | CASSEGQASYNEQFF | TGTGCCAGCAGTGAGGGACAGGCCTCCTACAATGAGCAGTTCTTC
. | . | TRBJ1-4 | TRBV6-5 | CASSSGVEKLFF | TGTGCCAGCAGTTCAGGGGTCGAAAAACTGTTTTTT
. | . | TRBJ2-3 | TRBV18 | CVSSPLLFEPTEGTHTDTQYF | TGTGTCAGCTCACCCCTCTTGTTCGAGCCCACAGAGGGCACACACACAGATACGCAGTATTTT
TRBD1 | . | TRBJ1-2 | TRBV9 | CASSLSGQDYGYTF | TGTGCCAGCAGCTTGTCCGGACAGGACTATGGCTACACCTTC
TRBD2 | . | TRBJ2-3 | TRBV18 | CASSLSGVTDTQYF | TGTGCCAGCTCACTTAGCGGGGTCACAGATACGCAGTATTTT
TRBD2 | . | TRBJ2-2 | TRBV28 | CASSLGIVGIYRREGTGELFF | TGTGCCAGCAGTTTGGGGATTGTGGGGATATATCGGCGGGAGGGCACCGGGGAGCTGTTTTTT
TRBD2 | . | TRBJ2-1 | TRBV10-2 | CASSKAGGSPGAQQFF | TGCGCCAGCAGTAAGGCGGGGGGATCCCCGGGGGCCCAGCAGTTCTTC
. | . | TRBJ2-5 | TRBV7-6 | CASALRRLQETQYF | TGTGCCAGCGCATTGCGCAGGCTCCAAGAGACCCAGTACTTC